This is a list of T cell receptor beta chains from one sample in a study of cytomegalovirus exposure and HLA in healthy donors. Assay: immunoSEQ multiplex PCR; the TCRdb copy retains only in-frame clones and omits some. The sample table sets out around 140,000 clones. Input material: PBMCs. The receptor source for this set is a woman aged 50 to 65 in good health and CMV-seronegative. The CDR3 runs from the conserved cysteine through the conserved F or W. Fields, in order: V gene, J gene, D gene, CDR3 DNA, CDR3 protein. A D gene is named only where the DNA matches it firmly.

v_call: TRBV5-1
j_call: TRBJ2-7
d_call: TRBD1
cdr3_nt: TGCGCCAGCAGCTTGACCTCCGGGACAGGATTCTACGAGCAGTACTTC
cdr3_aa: CASSLTSGTGFYEQYF

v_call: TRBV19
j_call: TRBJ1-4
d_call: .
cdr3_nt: TGTGCCAGTAGTCCAGGGGCAACTAATGAAAAACTGTTTTTT
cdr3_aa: CASSPGATNEKLFF

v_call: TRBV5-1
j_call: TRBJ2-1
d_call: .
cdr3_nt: TGCGCCAGCAGCTTGGGCCTAACTAGCTCTCGGGGATCCTACAATGAGCAGTTCTTC
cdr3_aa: CASSLGLTSSRGSYNEQFF

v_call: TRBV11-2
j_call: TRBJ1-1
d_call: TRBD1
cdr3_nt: TGTGCCAGCAGCTTTGGTAGGGGGCCAAACACTGAAGCTTTCTTT
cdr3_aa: CASSFGRGPNTEAFF

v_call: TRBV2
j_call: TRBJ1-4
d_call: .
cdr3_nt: TGTGCCAGCAGTGCCGGAACCGGGGGTGAAAAACTGTTTTTT
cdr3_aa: CASSAGTGGEKLFF

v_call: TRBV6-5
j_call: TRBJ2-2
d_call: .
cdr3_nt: TGTGCCAGCTGGAAGGGGGACACCGGGGAGCTGTTTTTT
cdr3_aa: CASWKGDTGELFF

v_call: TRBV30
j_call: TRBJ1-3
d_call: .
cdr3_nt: TGTGCCTGGAGCTTGCGATACGAAGTAGAGGGTGGGAGGCACAGTAACACCATATATTTT
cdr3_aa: CAWSLRYEVEGGRHSNTIYF

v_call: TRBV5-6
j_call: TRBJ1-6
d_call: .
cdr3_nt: TGTGCCAGCAGCTTGTGGGCGGGGGGGAATTATAATTCACCCCTCCACTTT
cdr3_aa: CASSLWAGGNYNSPLHF

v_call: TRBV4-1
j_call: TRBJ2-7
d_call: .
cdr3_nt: TGCGCCAGCAGTATCCAGGGGGGCTACGAGCAGTACTTC
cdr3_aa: CASSIQGGYEQYF

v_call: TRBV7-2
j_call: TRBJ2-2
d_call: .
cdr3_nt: TGTGCCAGCAGCCAAGACTCAGACGGGGAGCTGTTTTTT
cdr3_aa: CASSQDSDGELFF

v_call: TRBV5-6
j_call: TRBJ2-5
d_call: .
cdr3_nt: TGTGCCAGCAGCCTCAGGATTTACCAAGAGACCCAGTACTTC
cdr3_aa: CASSLRIYQETQYF

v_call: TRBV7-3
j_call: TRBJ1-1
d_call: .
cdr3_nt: TGTGCCAGCAGCTTAGATAGAGACTCTGAAGCTTTCTTT
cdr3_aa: CASSLDRDSEAFF

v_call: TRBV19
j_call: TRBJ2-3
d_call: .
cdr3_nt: TGTGCCAGCGACAATAGCGGTAGCACAGATACGCAGTATTTT
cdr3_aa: CASDNSGSTDTQYF

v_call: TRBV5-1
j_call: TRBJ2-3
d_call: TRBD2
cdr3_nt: TGCGCCAGCAGCTACACTAGCGGTGTGGGAGATACGCAGTATTTT
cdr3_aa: CASSYTSGVGDTQYF